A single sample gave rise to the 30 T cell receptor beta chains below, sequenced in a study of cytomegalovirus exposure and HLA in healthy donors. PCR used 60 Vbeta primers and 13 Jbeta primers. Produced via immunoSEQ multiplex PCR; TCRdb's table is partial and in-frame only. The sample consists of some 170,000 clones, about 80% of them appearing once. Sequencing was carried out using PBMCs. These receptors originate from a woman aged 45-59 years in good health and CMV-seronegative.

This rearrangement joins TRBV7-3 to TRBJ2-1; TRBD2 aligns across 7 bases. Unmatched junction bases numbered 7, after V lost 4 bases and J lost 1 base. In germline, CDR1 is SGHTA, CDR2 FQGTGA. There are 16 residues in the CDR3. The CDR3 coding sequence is TGTGCCAGCAGCTCTCAGCCTAGCGGTTCCTACAATGAGCAGTTCTTC. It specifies CASSSQPSGSYNEQFF.

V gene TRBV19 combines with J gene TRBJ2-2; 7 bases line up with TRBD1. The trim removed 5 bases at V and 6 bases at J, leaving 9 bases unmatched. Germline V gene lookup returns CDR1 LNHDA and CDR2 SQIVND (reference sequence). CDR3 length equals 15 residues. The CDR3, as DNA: TGTGCCAGTAGTCCCGGGACAGTTCTTTCCGGGGAGCTGTTTTTT. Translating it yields CASSPGTVLSGELFF.

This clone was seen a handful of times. The CDR3 loop reads CASSQGYDRVMNTEAFF. The CDR3 DNA sequence: TGCGCCAGCAGCCAAGGATACGACAGGGTAATGAACACTGAAGCTTTCTTT. The chain carries TRBV4-1 and TRBJ1-1, with TRBD1 matching 7 bases. The J segment lost 0 bases and the V segment lost 1 base, leaving 8 bases of the junction unmatched. There are 17 residues in the CDR3. Germline V gives CDR1 MGHRA, CDR2 YSYEKL.

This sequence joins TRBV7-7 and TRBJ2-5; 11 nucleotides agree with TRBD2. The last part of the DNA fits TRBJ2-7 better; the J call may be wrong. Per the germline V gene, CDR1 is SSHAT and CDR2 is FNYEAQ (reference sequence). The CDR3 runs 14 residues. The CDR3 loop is CARENSGRVYEQYF. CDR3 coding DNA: TGTGCTAGGGAAAATAGCGGGAGGGTCTACGAGCAGTACTTC.

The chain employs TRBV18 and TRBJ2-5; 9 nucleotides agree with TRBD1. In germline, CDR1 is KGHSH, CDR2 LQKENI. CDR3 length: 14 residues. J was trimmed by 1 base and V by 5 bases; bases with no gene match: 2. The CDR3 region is CASSWDRAQETQYF. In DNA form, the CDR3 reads TGTGCCAGCTCATGGGACAGGGCCCAAGAGACCCAGTACTTC.

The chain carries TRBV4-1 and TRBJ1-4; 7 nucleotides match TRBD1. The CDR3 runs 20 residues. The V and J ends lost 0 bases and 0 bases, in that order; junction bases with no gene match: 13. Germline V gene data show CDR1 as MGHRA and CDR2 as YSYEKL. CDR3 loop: CASSQERRTGSSATNEKLFF. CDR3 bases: TGCGCCAGCAGCCAAGAACGGAGGACAGGATCTAGCGCAACTAATGAAAAACTGTTTTTT.

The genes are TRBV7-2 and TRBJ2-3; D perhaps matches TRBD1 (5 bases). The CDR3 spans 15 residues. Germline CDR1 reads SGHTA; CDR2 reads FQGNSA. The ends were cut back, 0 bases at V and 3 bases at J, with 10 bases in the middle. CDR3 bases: TGTGCCAGCAGCTTAGCGGGGCAGATGACAGATACGCAGTATTTT. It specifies CASSLAGQMTDTQYF.

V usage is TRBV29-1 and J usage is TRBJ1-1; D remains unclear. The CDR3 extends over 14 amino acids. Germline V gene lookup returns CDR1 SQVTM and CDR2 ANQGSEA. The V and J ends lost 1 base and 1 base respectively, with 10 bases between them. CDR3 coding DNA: TGCAGCGTTGAAGGTCAGTACAGGAACACTGAAGCTTTCTTT. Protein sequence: CSVEGQYRNTEAFF.

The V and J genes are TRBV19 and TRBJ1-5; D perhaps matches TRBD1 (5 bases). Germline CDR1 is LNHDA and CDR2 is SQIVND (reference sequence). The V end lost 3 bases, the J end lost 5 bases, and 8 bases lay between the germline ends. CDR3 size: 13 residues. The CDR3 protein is CASSIGGYQPQHF. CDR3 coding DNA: TGTGCCAGTAGTATCGGGGGGTATCAGCCCCAGCATTTT.

The CDR3 loop is CASSRISGRSNEQYF. The CDR3, as DNA: TGTGCCAGCAGCCGGATTAGCGGGAGGTCCAACGAGCAGTACTTC. This chain joins TRBV6-6 and TRBJ2-7; 10 bases are shared with TRBD2. The CDR3 totals 15 residues. Germline-derived CDR1 and CDR2 are MNHNY and SVGAGI (reference sequence). The V segment lost 6 bases and the J segment 5 bases; nucleotides outside the gene matches: 10.

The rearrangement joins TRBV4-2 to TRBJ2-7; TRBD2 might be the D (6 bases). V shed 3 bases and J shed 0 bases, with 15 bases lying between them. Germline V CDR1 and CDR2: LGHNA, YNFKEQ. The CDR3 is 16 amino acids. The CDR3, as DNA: TGTGCCAGCAGCCATGGAATTGGCGGGGACTCCTACGAGCAGTACTTC. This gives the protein CASSHGIGGDSYEQYF.

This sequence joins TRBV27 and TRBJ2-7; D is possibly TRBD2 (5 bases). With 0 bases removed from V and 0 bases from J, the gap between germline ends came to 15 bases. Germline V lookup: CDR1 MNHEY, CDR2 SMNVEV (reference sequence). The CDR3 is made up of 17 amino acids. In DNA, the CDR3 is TGTGCCAGCAGTTTATCGAGAGGACTGTTTAGCTCCTACGAGCAGTACTTC. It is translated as CASSLSRGLFSSYEQYF.

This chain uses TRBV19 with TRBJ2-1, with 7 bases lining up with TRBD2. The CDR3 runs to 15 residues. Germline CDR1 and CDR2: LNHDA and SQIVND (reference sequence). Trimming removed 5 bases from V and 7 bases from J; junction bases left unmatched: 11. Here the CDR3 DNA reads TGTGCCAGTAGTTCTGGTGGGAGGGCGGGAAATGAGCAGTTCTTC. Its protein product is CASSSGGRAGNEQFF.

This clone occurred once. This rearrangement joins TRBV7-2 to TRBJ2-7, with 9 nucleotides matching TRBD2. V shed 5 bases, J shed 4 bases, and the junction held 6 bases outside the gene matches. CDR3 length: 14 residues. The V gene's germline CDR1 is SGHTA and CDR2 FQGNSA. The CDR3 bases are TGTGCCAGCAGCCGAGGACTAGCGTCTTACGAGCAGTACTTC. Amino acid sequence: CASSRGLASYEQYF.

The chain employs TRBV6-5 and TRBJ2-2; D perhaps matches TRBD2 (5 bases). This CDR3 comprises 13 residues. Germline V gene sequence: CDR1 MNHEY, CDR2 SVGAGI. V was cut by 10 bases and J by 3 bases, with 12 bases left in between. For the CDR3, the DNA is TGTGCCATCTCAGTGAGGGACACCGGGGAGCTGTTTTTT. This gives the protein CAISVRDTGELFF.

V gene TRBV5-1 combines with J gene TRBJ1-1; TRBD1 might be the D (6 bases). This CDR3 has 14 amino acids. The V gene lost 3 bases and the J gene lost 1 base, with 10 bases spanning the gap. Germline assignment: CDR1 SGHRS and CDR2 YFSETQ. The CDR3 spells CASSSDRTNTEAFF. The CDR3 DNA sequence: TGCGCCAGCAGCTCAGACAGGACGAACACTGAAGCTTTCTTT. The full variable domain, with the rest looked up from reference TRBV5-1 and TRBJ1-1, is KAGVTQTPRYLIKTRGQQVTLSCSPISGHRSVSWYQQTPGQGLQFLFEYFSETQRNKGNFPGRFSGRQFSNSRSEMNVSTLELGDSALYLCASSSDRTNTEAFFGQGTRLTVV.

CDR3 protein: CASSLQQGSGNSPLHF. DNA of the CDR3: TGTGCCAGCAGTTTACAACAGGGTTCGGGAAATTCACCCCTCCACTTT. This chain links TRBV28 with TRBJ1-6, with D perhaps matching TRBD1 (6 bases). Germline CDR1 reads MDHEN; CDR2 reads SYDVKM. V lost 2 bases and J 7 bases, leaving 15 bases between the germline ends. This CDR3 is 16 amino acids long.

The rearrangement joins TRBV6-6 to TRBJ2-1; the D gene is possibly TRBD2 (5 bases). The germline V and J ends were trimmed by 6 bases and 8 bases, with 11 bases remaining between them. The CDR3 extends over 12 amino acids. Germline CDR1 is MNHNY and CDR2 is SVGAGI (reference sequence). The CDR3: CASRPTKDEQFF. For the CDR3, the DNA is TGTGCCAGCAGGCCGACTAAGGATGAGCAGTTCTTC.

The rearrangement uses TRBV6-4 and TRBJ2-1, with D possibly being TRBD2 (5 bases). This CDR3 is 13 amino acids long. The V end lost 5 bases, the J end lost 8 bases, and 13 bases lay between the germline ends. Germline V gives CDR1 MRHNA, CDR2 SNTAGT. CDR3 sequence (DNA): TGTGCCAGCAGTATTGAGGGCCGGGATGAGCAGTTCTTC. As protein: CASSIEGRDEQFF.

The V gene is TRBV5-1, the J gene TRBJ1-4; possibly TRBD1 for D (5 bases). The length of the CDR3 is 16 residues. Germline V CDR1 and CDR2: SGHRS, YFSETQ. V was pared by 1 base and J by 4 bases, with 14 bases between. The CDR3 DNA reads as TGCGCCAGCAGCTTGAGATCGCAGGGAAATAATGAAAAACTGTTTTTT. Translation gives CASSLRSQGNNEKLFF. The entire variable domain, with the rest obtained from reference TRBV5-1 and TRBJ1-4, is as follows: KAGVTQTPRYLIKTRGQQVTLSCSPISGHRSVSWYQQTPGQGLQFLFEYFSETQRNKGNFPGRFSGRQFSNSRSEMNVSTLELGDSALYLCASSLRSQGNNEKLFFGSGTQLSVL.

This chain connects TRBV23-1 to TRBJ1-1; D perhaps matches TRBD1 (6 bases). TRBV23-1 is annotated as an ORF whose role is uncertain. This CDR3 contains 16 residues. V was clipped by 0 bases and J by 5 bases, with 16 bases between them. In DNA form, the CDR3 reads TGCGCCAGCAGTCAATCGGCAGGGGAAGGAGAAACTGAAGCTTTCTTT. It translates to CASSQSAGEGETEAFF.

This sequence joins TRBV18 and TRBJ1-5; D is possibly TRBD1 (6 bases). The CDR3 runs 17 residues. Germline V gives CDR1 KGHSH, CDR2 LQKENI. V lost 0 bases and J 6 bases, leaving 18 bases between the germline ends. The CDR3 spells CASSPPRQGGNGQPQHF. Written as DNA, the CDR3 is TGTGCCAGCTCACCACCCCGACAAGGGGGAAATGGTCAGCCCCAGCATTTT.

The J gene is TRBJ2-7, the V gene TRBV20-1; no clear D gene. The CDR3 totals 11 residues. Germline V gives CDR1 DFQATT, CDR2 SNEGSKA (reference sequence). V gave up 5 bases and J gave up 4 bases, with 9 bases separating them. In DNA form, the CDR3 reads TGCAGTGCTGTGGCACAGTACGAGCAGTACTTC. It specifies CSAVAQYEQYF.

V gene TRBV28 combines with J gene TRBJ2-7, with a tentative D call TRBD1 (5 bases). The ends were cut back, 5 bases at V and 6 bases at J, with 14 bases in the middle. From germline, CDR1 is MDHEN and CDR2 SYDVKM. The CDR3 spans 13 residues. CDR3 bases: TGTGCCAGCAGTCTAGGGGCCTGGGGCGAGCAGTACTTC. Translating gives CASSLGAWGEQYF.

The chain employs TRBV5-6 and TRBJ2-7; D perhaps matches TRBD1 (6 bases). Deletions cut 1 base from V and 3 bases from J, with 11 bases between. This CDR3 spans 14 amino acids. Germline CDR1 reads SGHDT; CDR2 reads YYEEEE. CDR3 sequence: CASSLISGVYEQYF. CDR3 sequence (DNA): TGTGCCAGCAGCTTGATTTCAGGGGTCTACGAGCAGTACTTC.

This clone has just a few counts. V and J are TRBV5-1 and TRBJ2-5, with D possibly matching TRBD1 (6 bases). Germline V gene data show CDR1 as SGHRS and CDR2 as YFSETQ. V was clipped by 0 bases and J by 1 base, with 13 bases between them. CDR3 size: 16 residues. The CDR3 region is CASSLGSQGTQETQYF. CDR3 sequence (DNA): TGCGCCAGCAGCTTGGGATCGCAGGGGACCCAAGAGACCCAGTACTTC. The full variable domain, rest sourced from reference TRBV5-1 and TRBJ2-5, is KAGVTQTPRYLIKTRGQQVTLSCSPISGHRSVSWYQQTPGQGLQFLFEYFSETQRNKGNFPGRFSGRQFSNSRSEMNVSTLELGDSALYLCASSLGSQGTQETQYFGPGTRLLVL.

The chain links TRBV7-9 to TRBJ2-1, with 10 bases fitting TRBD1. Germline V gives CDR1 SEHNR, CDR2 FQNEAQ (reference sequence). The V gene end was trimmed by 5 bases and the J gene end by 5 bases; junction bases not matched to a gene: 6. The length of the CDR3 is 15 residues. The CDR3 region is CASSGRTGGNNEQFF. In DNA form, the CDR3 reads TGTGCCAGCAGCGGACGGACAGGGGGGAACAATGAGCAGTTCTTC. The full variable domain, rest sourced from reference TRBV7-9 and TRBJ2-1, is DTGVSQNPRHKITKRGQNVTFRCDPISEHNRLYWYRQTLGQGPEFLTYFQNEAQLEKSRLLSDRFSAERPKGSFSTLEIQRTEQGDSAMYLCASSGRTGGNNEQFFGPGTRLTVL.

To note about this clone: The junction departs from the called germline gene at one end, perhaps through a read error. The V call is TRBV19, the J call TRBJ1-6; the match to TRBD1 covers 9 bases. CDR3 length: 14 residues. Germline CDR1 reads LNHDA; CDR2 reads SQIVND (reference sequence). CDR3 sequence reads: CASIDRGYSSPLHF. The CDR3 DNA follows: TGTGCCAGTATCGACAGGGGGTATAGTTCACCCCTCCACTTT.

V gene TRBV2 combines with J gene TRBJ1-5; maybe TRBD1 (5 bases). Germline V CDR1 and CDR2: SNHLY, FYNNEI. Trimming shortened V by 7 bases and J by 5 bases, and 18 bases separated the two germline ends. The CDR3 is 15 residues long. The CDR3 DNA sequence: TGTGCCAGCACTCCAATAGGGGTCGGTCATCAGCCCCAGCATTTT. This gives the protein CASTPIGVGHQPQHF.

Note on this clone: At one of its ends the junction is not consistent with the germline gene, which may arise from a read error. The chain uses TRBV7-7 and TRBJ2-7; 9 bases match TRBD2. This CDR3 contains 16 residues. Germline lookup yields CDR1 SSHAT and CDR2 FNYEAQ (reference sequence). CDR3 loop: CASSSPLGLAGNEQYF. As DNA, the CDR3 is TGTGCTAGCAGCTCACCCCTAGGGCTAGCGGGAAACGAGCAGTACTTC.